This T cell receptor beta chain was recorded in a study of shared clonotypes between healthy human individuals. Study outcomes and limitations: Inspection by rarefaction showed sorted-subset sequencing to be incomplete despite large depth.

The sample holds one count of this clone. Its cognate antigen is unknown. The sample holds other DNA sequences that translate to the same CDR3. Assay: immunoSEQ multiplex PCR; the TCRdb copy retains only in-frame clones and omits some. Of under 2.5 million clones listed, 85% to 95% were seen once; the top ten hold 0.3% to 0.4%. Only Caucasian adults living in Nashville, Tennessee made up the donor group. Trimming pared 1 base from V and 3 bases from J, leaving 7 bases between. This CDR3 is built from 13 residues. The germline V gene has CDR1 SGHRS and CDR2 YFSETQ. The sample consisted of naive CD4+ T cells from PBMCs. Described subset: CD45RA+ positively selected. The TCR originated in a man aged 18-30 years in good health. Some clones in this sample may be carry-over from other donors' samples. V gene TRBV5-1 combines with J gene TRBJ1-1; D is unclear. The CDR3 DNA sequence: TGCGCCAGCAGCTTGACAGCAGACACTGAAGCTTTCTTT. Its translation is CASSLTADTEAFF.